Shown below are 26 T cell receptor beta chains from a single sample sequenced in a study of beta chain features in type 1 diabetes. Reverse transcription of all isolated RNA meant that expressed TCRB transcripts were sequenced. Using immunoSEQ multiplex PCR, the repertoire was profiled, and TCRdb retains in-frame clones only, with some absent. Altogether 150,000 to 190,000 clones are present, around 8.5% being singletons, with the ten largest covering around 0.65%. Sequenced: central memory CD4+ T cells from blood. These receptor sequences come from a man aged 18 to 29 in good health.

This clone was observed a few times. The rearrangement links TRBV9 to TRBJ1-1; no clear D. CDR3 length: 12 amino acids. In germline, CDR1 is SGDLS, CDR2 YYNGEE. Trimming removed 3 bases at V and 11 bases at J, with 14 bases between. CDR3 sequence reads: CASSGFSDEAFF. DNA for the CDR3: TGTGCCAGCAGCGGCTTCAGCGATGAGGCTTTCTTT.

This clone showed up many times. The gene calls are TRBV4-1 and TRBJ2-2, with D maybe TRBD2 (5 bases). Looked up from germline, CDR1 is MGHRA and CDR2 is YSYEKL. Trimming pared 0 bases from V and 5 bases from J, leaving 13 bases between. The CDR3 is 16 residues long. The CDR3 loop reads CASSQDEGARTGELFF. CDR3 nucleotide sequence: TGCGCCAGCAGCCAAGATGAGGGCGCAAGGACCGGGGAGCTGTTTTTT.

This clone was detected a few times. The rearrangement links TRBV14 to TRBJ2-1; D remains ambiguous. V gave up 0 bases and J gave up 12 bases, with 9 bases separating them. This CDR3 is built from 12 residues. Germline values: CDR1 SGHDN, CDR2 FVKESK. CDR3 in DNA: TGTGCCAGCAGCCAAGAAGGAAGGAGGCAGTTCTTC. It yields the protein CASSQEGRRQFF.

The chain recombines TRBV9 with TRBJ2-7; a weak D match, TRBD2 (5 bases). Looked up from germline, CDR1 is SGDLS and CDR2 is YYNGEE. The V end lost 0 bases, the J end lost 6 bases, and 16 bases lay between the germline ends. The CDR3 sequence is 15 residues long. In nucleotides, the CDR3 is TGTGCCAGCAGCGTAGCCCCGGAGCGGACGGCCGAGCAGTACTTC. This translates into CASSVAPERTAEQYF.

This chain uses TRBV28 with TRBJ1-2, with 7 bases fitting TRBD1. V gave up 5 bases and J gave up 4 bases; unmatched junction bases: 7. Germline V gene sequence: CDR1 MDHEN, CDR2 SYDVKM. This CDR3 region has 14 residues. CDR3 bases: TGTGCCAGCAGTACGAGCTACAGGGGCTATGGCTACACCTTC. This codes for CASSTSYRGYGYTF.

This clone was counted ten times or more. The chain recombines TRBV28 with TRBJ1-3, with D unresolved. Germline CDR1 reads MDHEN; CDR2 reads SYDVKM. V dropped 7 bases and J dropped 4 bases, with 11 bases sitting between them. The CDR3 is 13 amino acids. The DNA of the CDR3 is TGTGCCAGCATCCGAGGCTCCGGAAACACCATATATTTT. Amino acid sequence: CASIRGSGNTIYF. Combining the CDR3 with reference TRBV28 and TRBJ1-3 gives the whole variable domain DVKVTQSSRYLVKRTGEKVFLECVQDMDHENMFWYRQDPGLGLRLIYFSYDVKMKEKGDIPEGYSVSREKKERFSLILESASTNQTSMYLCASIRGSGNTIYFGEGSWLTVV.

The rearrangement uses TRBV5-1 and TRBJ1-2, with 9 bases matching TRBD1. The CDR3 sequence is 15 residues long. Per germline, CDR1 SGHRS and CDR2 YFSETQ. The V and J ends lost 4 bases and 7 bases, in that order; junction bases with no gene match: 11. In DNA, the CDR3 is TGCGCCAGCAGCCAAGTACAGGGGGCGGGCAGTGGCTACACCTTC. This translates into CASSQVQGAGSGYTF.

The rearrangement joins TRBV28 to TRBJ1-4; D not resolved. V gave up 1 base and J gave up 6 bases, with 12 bases separating them. This CDR3 is built from 15 residues. Germline V lookup: CDR1 MDHEN, CDR2 SYDVKM. DNA for the CDR3: TGTGCCAGCAGTTTATCCAACAGAAACTATGAAAAACTGTTTTTT. This sequence encodes CASSLSNRNYEKLFF.

This clone was seen a handful of times. The chain joins TRBV30 to TRBJ2-3; 12 bases match TRBD2. Germline V lookup: CDR1 GTSNPN, CDR2 SVGIG (reference sequence). V trimming: 2 bases; J trimming: 1 base; junction bases outside the gene matches: 10. This CDR3 has 18 amino acids. CDR3 nucleotides: TGTGCCTGGAGTCATCGTGCTAGCGGGAGGGCCCGCACAGATACGCAGTATTTT. Its protein is CAWSHRASGRARTDTQYF.

In this sample, this clone turned up a few times. The genes are TRBV5-1 and TRBJ2-2, with D possibly TRBD2 on 6 matching bases. The germline V gene encodes CDR1 SGHRS and CDR2 YFSETQ. The CDR3 sequence is 14 residues long. Trimming shortened V by 1 base and J by 2 bases, and 6 bases separated the two germline ends. CDR3 in amino acids: CASSLTSNTGELFF. The CDR3 DNA reads TGCGCCAGCAGCTTGACTAGCAACACCGGGGAGCTGTTTTTT.

The J gene is TRBJ2-5, the V gene TRBV6-5; 7 nucleotides line up with TRBD1. Per the germline V gene, CDR1 is MNHEY and CDR2 is SVGAGI. The CDR3 is made up of 15 amino acids. V gave up 5 bases and J gave up 2 bases; unmatched junction bases: 8. In DNA, the CDR3 is TGTGCCAGCAGTAACAGCCGGGACAGACAAGAGACCCAGTACTTC. Translation gives CASSNSRDRQETQYF.

There are many counts of this clone. The V and J genes are TRBV7-2 and TRBJ2-1; 7 positions match TRBD2. In germline, CDR1 is SGHTA, CDR2 FQGNSA. The CDR3 has 14 amino acids. The trim removed 4 bases at V and 8 bases at J, leaving 8 bases unmatched. The DNA for the CDR3 is TGTGCCAGCAGCTATGGACTAGTTCCGGATGAGCAGTTCTTC. It encodes CASSYGLVPDEQFF. Supplemented by reference TRBV7-2 and TRBJ2-1, the full variable domain reads GAGVSQSPSNKVTEKGKDVELRCDPISGHTALYWYRQSLGQGLEFLIYFQGNSAPDKSGLPSDRFSAERTGGSVSTLTIQRTQQEDSAVYLCASSYGLVPDEQFFGPGTRLTVL.

This clone was seen only a few times. V is TRBV28 and J is TRBJ2-5; 10 bases are a match to TRBD1. CDR1 MDHEN and CDR2 SYDVKM come from the germline V gene. This CDR3 is 15 amino acids long. J was trimmed by 4 bases and V by 8 bases; bases with no gene match: 10. The CDR3 bases are TGTGCCAGCGCACCCTCGGGACAGGGGTTAGAGACCCAGTACTTC. It encodes CASAPSGQGLETQYF. Using reference TRBV28 and TRBJ2-5 for the parts outside the CDR3, the full variable domain is DVKVTQSSRYLVKRTGEKVFLECVQDMDHENMFWYRQDPGLGLRLIYFSYDVKMKEKGDIPEGYSVSREKKERFSLILESASTNQTSMYLCASAPSGQGLETQYFGPGTRLLVL.

This clone was seen more than once but under ten times. The V gene is TRBV11-2, the J gene TRBJ2-3; 8 positions match TRBD2. CDR3 length: 16 amino acids. J gave up 7 bases and V 2 bases, and 11 bases lay outside the gene matches. CDR1 and CDR2 from the germline V gene are SGHAT and FQNNGV. Here the CDR3 DNA reads TGTGCCAGCAGCTTATGGAAGAGAAGCGGGGGAAATACGCAGTATTTT. It is translated as CASSLWKRSGGNTQYF.

The chain is built from TRBV27 and TRBJ2-7; 16 bases map to TRBD2. The trim removed 6 bases at V and 4 bases at J, leaving 9 bases unmatched. The CDR3 sequence is 17 residues long. Germline-derived CDR1 and CDR2 are MNHEY and SMNVEV (reference sequence). CDR3 region: CASRGLAGGPRGYEQYF. CDR3 nucleotides: TGTGCCAGCAGGGGACTAGCGGGAGGGCCAAGAGGATACGAGCAGTACTTC.

The rearrangement links TRBV5-6 to TRBJ2-1; a weak D match, TRBD1 (6 bases). Germline CDR1 SGHDT, CDR2 YYEEEE. The CDR3 is made up of 13 amino acids. The germline V and J ends were trimmed by 0 bases and 9 bases, with 10 bases remaining between them. CDR3 coding DNA: TGTGCCAGCAGCTTGGTGGGGGCAGGTGAGCAGTTCTTC. Protein product: CASSLVGAGEQFF.

Only a few counts were recorded for this clone. The CDR3 protein is CASSIQLAEYNEQFF. Written as DNA, the CDR3 is TGTGCCAGTAGTATACAGCTAGCGGAGTACAATGAGCAGTTCTTC. The gene calls are TRBV19 and TRBJ2-1; 7 bases align to TRBD2. The germline V gene encodes CDR1 LNHDA and CDR2 SQIVND (reference sequence). Unmatched junction bases numbered 5, after V lost 2 bases and J lost 4 bases. CDR3 length: 15 amino acids.

The chain has TRBV11-2 and TRBJ2-5, with D possibly matching TRBD2 (6 bases). CDR1 and CDR2 from the germline V gene are SGHAT and FQNNGV. Trimming stripped 3 bases from V and 0 bases from J, with 14 bases between. The CDR3 has 16 residues. CDR3 amino acids: CASSFSPSAYQETQYF. Here the CDR3 DNA reads TGTGCCAGCAGCTTTTCGCCTAGCGCGTACCAAGAGACCCAGTACTTC.

This clone was picked up many times. The chain recombines TRBV7-9 with TRBJ2-3; 8 bases are a match to TRBD1. This CDR3 has 16 residues. With V trimmed by 5 bases and J by 0 bases, 7 bases remained unmatched. Germline loops: CDR1 SEHNR, CDR2 FQNEAQ (reference sequence). This CDR3 is CASSRGTGLSTDTQYF. The CDR3, as DNA: TGTGCCAGCAGCAGAGGGACAGGCCTTAGCACAGATACGCAGTATTTT.

This clone has a handful of counts. The V call is TRBV6-5, the J call TRBJ1-6, with D possibly matching TRBD1 (5 bases). Germline CDR1 reads MNHEY; CDR2 reads SVGAGI. The germline V and J ends were trimmed by 2 bases and 10 bases, with 12 bases remaining between them. The CDR3 is 14 amino acids. The CDR3 sequence: CASSYPGGESPLHF. The CDR3 nucleotides read TGTGCCAGCAGTTACCCGGGAGGGGAATCACCCCTCCACTTT.

V is TRBV7-3 and J is TRBJ2-5; possible D gene TRBD1, 5 bases. Trimming took off 5 bases at V and 5 bases at J, with 12 bases between the two ends. CDR3 length equals 13 residues. In germline, CDR1 is SGHTA, CDR2 FQGTGA. Here the CDR3 reads CASSGRVGETQYF. Written as DNA, the CDR3 is TGTGCCAGCAGCGGCAGGGTCGGCGAGACCCAGTACTTC. The entire variable domain, with the rest obtained from reference TRBV7-3 and TRBJ2-5, is as follows: GAGVSQTPSNKVTEKGKYVELRCDPISGHTALYWYRQSLGQGPEFLIYFQGTGAADDSGLPNDRFFAVRPEGSVSTLKIQRTERGDSAVYLCASSGRVGETQYFGPGTRLLVL.

The rearrangement uses TRBV4-2 and TRBJ1-5; no reliable D call. With 1 base removed from V and 2 bases from J, the gap between germline ends came to 12 bases. CDR1 and CDR2 (germline): LGHNA, YNFKEQ. This CDR3 has 16 residues. The CDR3 region is CASSQVYGVGNQPQHF. For the CDR3, the DNA is TGTGCCAGCAGCCAAGTATACGGGGTTGGCAATCAGCCCCAGCATTTT.

This clone has only a few counts. V and J are TRBV18 and TRBJ2-6; tentative D call: TRBD1 (5 bases). Trimming cost V 5 bases and J 0 bases, with 8 bases left between them. Germline CDR1 KGHSH, CDR2 LQKENI. The CDR3 is 15 residues long. In DNA, the CDR3 is TGTGCCAGCTCATTGACAGTCTCTGGGGCCAACGTCCTGACTTTC. Translating it yields CASSLTVSGANVLTF.

This clone was counted a few times. This chain links TRBV4-3 with TRBJ2-3; 7 bases map to TRBD2. CDR3 size: 15 residues. The junction had 4 bases not matched to a gene; V was cut back by 4 bases and J by 0 bases. CDR1 and CDR2 (germline): LGHNA, YSLEER. The CDR3 here is CASSRLATSTDTQYF. Written as DNA, the CDR3 is TGCGCCAGCAGCCGACTAGCTACTAGCACAGATACGCAGTATTTT.

In its sample, this clone was seen a few times. This chain joins TRBV7-3 and TRBJ1-4, with D possibly TRBD1 on 6 matching bases. Germline lookup yields CDR1 SGHTA and CDR2 FQGTGA. The CDR3 is 14 amino acids. Deletions cut 5 bases from V and 10 bases from J, with 17 bases between. The CDR3 loop is CASSPEGRGGKLFF. The CDR3 nucleotides read TGTGCCAGCAGCCCTGAAGGGAGAGGGGGAAAACTGTTTTTT.

This clone appeared once. For the CDR3, the DNA is TGTGCCAGCAGCTTACTGGGGGGACTGTACAATCAGCCCCAGCATTTT. It yields the protein CASSLLGGLYNQPQHF. The chain combines TRBV7-8 with TRBJ1-5, with D perhaps TRBD1 (5 bases). This CDR3 is built from 16 residues. Germline CDR1 SGHVS, CDR2 FQNEAQ. Trimming stripped 2 bases from V and 3 bases from J, with 14 bases between.